This T cell receptor beta chain was recovered during a study of response to subunit inactivated influenza vaccine. Whole-study findings and limits: Authors suggested each seasonal influenza vaccination recruits few new T cells.

Germline V gene data show CDR1 as DFQATT and CDR2 as SNEGSKA (reference sequence). Trimming shortened V by 5 bases and J by 2 bases, and 18 bases separated the two germline ends. This CDR3 is built from 15 residues. About this clonotype itself: Its antigen is currently unknown.

TCRdb redid the calling of the RT-PCR reads with MiXCR, one entry per CDR3 protein. Of 530,000 or so distinct CDR3 sequences listed, around 15% are singletons. The specimen was PBMCs from blood, collected about 12 days after vaccination. The chain links TRBV20-1 to TRBJ1-1; tentative D call: TRBD1 (5 bases). This TCR derives from a man over 45 who received an inactivated influenza vaccine. CDR3 sequence (DNA): TGCAGTGCTCGAGCAATGACAGCTCGCAACACTGAAGCTTTCTTT. As protein: CSARAMTARNTEAFF.